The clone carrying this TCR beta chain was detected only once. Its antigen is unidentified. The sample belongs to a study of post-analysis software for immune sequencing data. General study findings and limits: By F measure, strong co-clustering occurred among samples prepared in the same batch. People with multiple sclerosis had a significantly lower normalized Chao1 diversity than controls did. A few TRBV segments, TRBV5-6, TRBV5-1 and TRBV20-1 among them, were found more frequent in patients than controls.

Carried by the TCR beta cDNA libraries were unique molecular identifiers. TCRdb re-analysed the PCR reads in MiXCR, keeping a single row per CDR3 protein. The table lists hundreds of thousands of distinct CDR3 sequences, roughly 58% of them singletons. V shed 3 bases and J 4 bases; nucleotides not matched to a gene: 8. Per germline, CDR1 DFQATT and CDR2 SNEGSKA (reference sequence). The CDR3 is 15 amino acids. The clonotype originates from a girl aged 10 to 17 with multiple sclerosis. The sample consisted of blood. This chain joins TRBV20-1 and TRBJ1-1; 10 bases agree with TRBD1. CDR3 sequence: CSASGQGEALTEAFF. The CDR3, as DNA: TGCAGTGCTAGTGGACAGGGGGAAGCTCTCACTGAAGCTTTCTTT.